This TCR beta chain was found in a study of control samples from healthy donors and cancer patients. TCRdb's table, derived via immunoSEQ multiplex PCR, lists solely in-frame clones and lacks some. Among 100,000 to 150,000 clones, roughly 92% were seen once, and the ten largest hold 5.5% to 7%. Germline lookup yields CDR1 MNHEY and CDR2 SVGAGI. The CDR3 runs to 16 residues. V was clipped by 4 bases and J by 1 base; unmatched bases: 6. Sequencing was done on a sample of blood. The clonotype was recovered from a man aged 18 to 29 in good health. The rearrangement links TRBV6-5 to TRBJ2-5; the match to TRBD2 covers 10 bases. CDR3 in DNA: TGTGCCAGCAGTTTCCCGAGGACTAGCGGCCAAGAGACCCAGTACTTC. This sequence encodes CASSFPRTSGQETQYF.